A single sample gave rise to the 29 T cell receptor beta chains below, sequenced in a study of T cell changes during pregnancy in multiple sclerosis. Using immunoSEQ multiplex PCR, the repertoire was profiled, and TCRdb retains in-frame clones only, with some absent. The table has roughly 90,000 clones, 80% to 95% seen once. Specimen: peripheral blood, collected in the first trimester of pregnancy. The source is a female donor in good health, enrolled as a control in a pregnancy study.

CDR3 in DNA: TGTGCCAGTAGTAAAACTGGACAGCTTATGATGAACACTGAAGCTTTCTTT. This translates into CASSKTGQLMMNTEAFF. The chain employs TRBV19 and TRBJ1-1; the D gene is possibly TRBD1 (6 bases). V gave up 4 bases and J gave up 0 bases, with 18 bases separating them. This CDR3 region has 17 residues. Germline assignment: CDR1 LNHDA and CDR2 SQIVND (reference sequence).

J is TRBJ1-6 and V is TRBV28; the match to TRBD1 covers 9 bases. V shed 5 bases and J 7 bases; nucleotides not matched to a gene: 15. Germline V CDR1 and CDR2: MDHEN, SYDVKM. The CDR3 runs 18 residues. This CDR3 reads CASSIPGQGPFGNSPLHF. The CDR3 DNA is TGTGCCAGCAGTATACCGGGACAGGGTCCTTTTGGGAATTCACCCCTCCACTTT.

The chain links TRBV18 to TRBJ1-2, with TRBD1 identical over 8 bases. This CDR3 has 14 residues. J was trimmed by 8 bases and V by 5 bases; bases with no gene match: 10. Per germline, CDR1 KGHSH and CDR2 LQKENI. CDR3 DNA: TGTGCCAGCTCAACCGACAGGGGAACGCGGGGCTACACCTTC. Translation gives CASSTDRGTRGYTF.

The gene calls are TRBV7-2 and TRBJ1-2, with D perhaps TRBD1 (5 bases). The CDR3 consists of 15 residues. Germline CDR1 reads SGHTA; CDR2 reads FQGNSA. V was shortened by 1 base and J by 7 bases, with 16 bases between the two germline ends. The chain's CDR3 is CASSLGAGLLGGYTF. Here the CDR3 DNA reads TGTGCCAGCAGCTTAGGGGCAGGGCTTTTAGGTGGCTACACCTTC.

The chain joins TRBV11-3 to TRBJ2-1; D may be TRBD1 (5 bases). Germline V gives CDR1 SGHNT, CDR2 YENEEA. The CDR3 is 13 amino acids. V gave up 8 bases and J gave up 5 bases, with 13 bases separating them. The CDR3 nucleotides are TGTGCCAGCTCGGACAAGCGAAACAATGAGCAGTTCTTC. Amino acids: CASSDKRNNEQFF.

V and J are TRBV9 and TRBJ2-5, with D perhaps TRBD2 (5 bases). Between the trimmed V and J ends, which lost 4 bases and 1 base, there was a span of 14 bases. The CDR3 has 15 amino acids. Germline CDR1 is SGDLS and CDR2 is YYNGEE. CDR3 sequence (DNA): TGTGCCAGCAGCTTCGGCAGCGGTATCCAAGAGACCCAGTACTTC. Translation: CASSFGSGIQETQYF.

The V gene is TRBV14, the J gene TRBJ1-3; D gene unclear. CDR3 length: 14 residues. Trimming stripped 2 bases from V and 4 bases from J, with 9 bases between. CDR1 is SGHDN, CDR2 FVKESK, per germline. The CDR3 sequence: CASSQLSGGNTIYF. CDR3 nucleotide sequence: TGTGCCAGCAGCCAACTCTCCGGGGGAAACACCATATATTTT.

This clone was seen a handful of times. V and J are TRBV27 and TRBJ1-5; a possible D gene is TRBD1 (6 bases). CDR1 is MNHEY and CDR2 is SMNVEV in the germline V gene (reference sequence). This CDR3 is 15 amino acids long. With 6 bases removed from V and 2 bases from J, the gap between germline ends came to 14 bases. The CDR3 is CASSLQGSRNQPQHF. In nucleotides, the CDR3 is TGTGCCAGCAGCCTTCAGGGGTCGCGCAATCAGCCCCAGCATTTT.

CDR3 in amino acids: CASSTRGNYGYTF. The CDR3 coding sequence is TGTGCCAGCAGCACCAGGGGGAACTATGGCTACACCTTC. The V and J genes are TRBV5-8 and TRBJ1-2; 7 positions match TRBD1. The J segment lost 2 bases and the V segment lost 4 bases, leaving 2 bases of the junction unmatched. The CDR3 extends over 13 amino acids. CDR1 is SGHTS and CDR2 is YDEGEE in the germline V gene.

This clone was seen once. The chain couples TRBV7-2 to TRBJ2-5; D remains ambiguous. CDR1 SGHTA and CDR2 FQGNSA come from the germline V gene. The CDR3 has 13 amino acids. Trimming removed 3 bases from V and 1 base from J, with 6 bases in between. The CDR3 DNA is TGTGCCAGCAGCTTCTCCCGCCAAGAGACCCAGTACTTC. Translated: CASSFSRQETQYF.

The chain uses TRBV19 and TRBJ2-7, with a possible D match to TRBD1 (5 bases). The germline CDR1 and CDR2 sequences are LNHDA and SQIVND (reference sequence). The CDR3 runs 12 residues. V gave up 7 bases and J gave up 6 bases, with 13 bases separating them. The CDR3, as DNA: TGTGCCAGTACCCATGGGGCGAGCGAGCAGTACTTC. Residues: CASTHGASEQYF.

The V call is TRBV21-1, the J call TRBJ1-1; TRBD1 was called by the table and not checked on the DNA. TRBV21-1 is recorded as a pseudogene. This CDR3 is built from 14 residues. The CDR3 region has the DNA TGTGCCAGCAGCTTACGAACAGGGGACACTGAAGCTTTCTTT. Protein product: CASSLRTGDTEAFF.

The chain carries TRBV4-1 and TRBJ2-7; TRBD1 aligns across 7 bases. V shed 3 bases and J 5 bases; nucleotides not matched to a gene: 4. The CDR3 length is 13 residues. From germline, CDR1 is MGHRA and CDR2 YSYEKL. In DNA form, the CDR3 reads TGCGCCAGCAGCCACCGGACAGGCGACGAGCAGTACTTC. Amino acids: CASSHRTGDEQYF.

The chain couples TRBV7-3 to TRBJ2-3; 7 bases align to TRBD1. CDR1 is SGHTA, CDR2 FQGTGA, per germline. The V gene end was trimmed by 5 bases and the J gene end by 2 bases; junction bases not matched to a gene: 7. This CDR3 comprises 15 residues. CDR3 DNA: TGTGCCAGCAGCGCTAGAAGGGGGCCCACAGATACGCAGTATTTT. This encodes CASSARRGPTDTQYF.

The rearrangement uses TRBV29-1 and TRBJ1-1, with TRBD1 matching over 10 bases. Trimming at V came to 5 bases and at J to 7 bases, leaving 7 bases not matched to a gene. CDR1 and CDR2 (germline): SQVTM, ANQGSEA. The CDR3 is 13 residues long. The CDR3 region has the DNA TGCAGCGTTTATGGGGACAGGGGAATTGAAGCTTTCTTT. Residues: CSVYGDRGIEAFF.

The V and J genes are TRBV11-1 and TRBJ2-6; tentatively, D is TRBD2 (6 bases). The length of the CDR3 is 19 residues. V gave up 7 bases and J gave up 0 bases, with 22 bases separating them. From germline, CDR1 is SGHAT and CDR2 FQDESV (reference sequence). The CDR3 protein is CASTKGRRVGSSGANVLTF. CDR3 coding DNA: TGTGCCAGCACCAAAGGGCGGAGGGTGGGGAGCTCTGGGGCCAACGTCCTGACTTTC.

The CDR3 DNA follows: TGCGCCAGCAGCTTGGTGTGGACAGGGGGCCACACTGAAGCTTTCTTT. Encoded protein: CASSLVWTGGHTEAFF. This sequence joins TRBV5-1 and TRBJ1-1, with 11 nucleotides matching TRBD1. The CDR3 runs 16 residues. The trim removed 0 bases at V and 3 bases at J, leaving 4 bases unmatched. Germline V gene lookup returns CDR1 SGHRS and CDR2 YFSETQ. The full variable domain, completed using reference TRBV5-1 and TRBJ1-1, is KAGVTQTPRYLIKTRGQQVTLSCSPISGHRSVSWYQQTPGQGLQFLFEYFSETQRNKGNFPGRFSGRQFSNSRSEMNVSTLELGDSALYLCASSLVWTGGHTEAFFGQGTRLTVV.

The CDR3 sequence is CATSRDRPPGQGRGYTF. The CDR3 DNA reads as TGTGCCACCAGCAGAGATCGACCGCCCGGACAGGGTAGGGGCTACACCTTC. The chain recombines TRBV15 with TRBJ1-2; 8 positions agree with TRBD1. The CDR3 loop spans 17 amino acids. Trimming removed 0 bases from V and 8 bases from J; junction bases left unmatched: 14. In germline, CDR1 is LNHNV, CDR2 YYDKDF (reference sequence). The whole variable domain, filled in from reference TRBV15 and TRBJ1-2, reads DAMVIQNPRYQVTQFGKPVTLSCSQTLNHNVMYWYQQKSSQAPKLLFHYYDKDFNNEADTPDNFQSRRPNTSFCFLDIRSPGLGDTAMYLCATSRDRPPGQGRGYTFGSGTRLTVV.

The V gene is TRBV6-6, the J gene TRBJ1-6, with D hard to call. Germline V lookup: CDR1 MNHNY, CDR2 SVGAGI (reference sequence). Between the trimmed V and J ends, which lost 0 bases and 6 bases, there was a span of 9 bases. The CDR3 is 15 residues long. The CDR3, as DNA: TGTGCCAGCAGTTACTCGAGCCAGGCTAATTCACCCCTCCACTTT. Residues: CASSYSSQANSPLHF.

The chain has TRBV7-9 and TRBJ1-2, with a possible D match to TRBD1 (6 bases). Trimming pared 2 bases from V and 2 bases from J, leaving 15 bases between. Germline V gene data show CDR1 as SEHNR and CDR2 as FQNEAQ (reference sequence). The CDR3 extends over 16 amino acids. The CDR3: CASSLKQGRFNYGYTF. In DNA, the CDR3 is TGTGCCAGCAGCTTAAAACAGGGCCGCTTCAACTATGGCTACACCTTC.

The chain links TRBV18 to TRBJ2-1, with a tentative D call TRBD2 (6 bases). CDR1 and CDR2 (germline): KGHSH, LQKENI. The germline V and J ends were trimmed by 5 bases and 7 bases, with 15 bases remaining between them. The CDR3 sequence is 14 residues long. CDR3 in DNA: TGTGCCAGCTCAGGAGTAGCGGATGTGAATGAGCAGTTCTTC. Amino acid sequence: CASSGVADVNEQFF.

The chain couples TRBV29-1 to TRBJ1-1; D perhaps matches TRBD1 (6 bases). The CDR3 has 12 amino acids. Germline CDR1 and CDR2: SQVTM and ANQGSEA. Deletions cut 8 bases from V and 6 bases from J, with 16 bases between. The CDR3 sequence is CSSAQGNAEAFF. The CDR3 nucleotides read TGCAGCTCAGCACAGGGTAACGCTGAAGCTTTCTTT.

This chain uses TRBV2 with TRBJ2-7; 7 nucleotides agree with TRBD2. V dropped 2 bases and J dropped 2; count of bases not matched to a gene: 3. This CDR3 contains 14 residues. Germline lookup yields CDR1 SNHLY and CDR2 FYNNEI. The DNA of the CDR3 is TGTGCCAGCAGTGAACGACTAGCTCCCTACGAGCAGTACTTC. It translates to CASSERLAPYEQYF.

CDR3 coding DNA: TGCGCCAGCAGCTTGAAGGAGAGCCAGTTCTTC. Translation: CASSLKESQFF. The V call is TRBV5-1, the J call TRBJ2-1; D remains ambiguous. The V end lost 1 base, the J end lost 13 bases, and 9 bases lay between the germline ends. CDR3 length: 11 amino acids. The germline CDR1 and CDR2 sequences are SGHRS and YFSETQ.

The V call is TRBV7-9, the J call TRBJ2-2; D is unresolved. Trimming cost V 7 bases and J 6 bases, with 9 bases left between them. The CDR3 sequence is 12 residues long. Germline CDR1 SEHNR, CDR2 FQNEAQ (reference sequence). The DNA for the CDR3 is TGTGCCAGCATCCAGGATTCCGGGGAGCTGTTTTTT. Protein product: CASIQDSGELFF.

The chain recombines TRBV6-6 with TRBJ2-4; maybe TRBD2 (5 bases). V lost 3 bases, J lost 5 bases, and 11 bases lay in between. The CDR3 extends over 14 amino acids. Germline assignment: CDR1 MNHNY and CDR2 SVGAGI (reference sequence). The CDR3 is CASSYPGGQNIQYF. CDR3 sequence (DNA): TGTGCCAGCAGTTATCCTGGCGGGCAAAACATTCAGTACTTC.

The chain links TRBV7-2 to TRBJ2-5; 7 bases align to TRBD1. V was clipped by 1 base and J by 4 bases; unmatched bases: 6. This CDR3 has 15 amino acids. Germline CDR1 is SGHTA and CDR2 is FQGNSA. In nucleotides, the CDR3 is TGTGCCAGCAGCTTAGGTGGTGCAGGGGGAGAGACCCAGTACTTC. It yields the protein CASSLGGAGGETQYF.

This chain connects TRBV5-1 to TRBJ2-1; 10 positions agree with TRBD2. With 2 bases clipped from V and 6 bases from J, the junction kept 2 bases outside the gene matches. This CDR3 contains 14 residues. The germline V gene has CDR1 SGHRS and CDR2 YFSETQ. The CDR3 nucleotides are TGCGCCAGCAGCTTAGCGGGGGGGCGCAATGAGCAGTTCTTC. The encoded protein is CASSLAGGRNEQFF.

V and J are TRBV9 and TRBJ1-2; D may be TRBD1 (5 bases). This CDR3 has 16 residues. Germline assignment: CDR1 SGDLS and CDR2 YYNGEE. V lost 7 bases to trimming and J lost 1 base, with 20 bases between them. The CDR3 DNA sequence: TGTGCCAGCGCTGGGGGGGGGACCCCCGGTAACTATGGCTACACCTTC. Protein product: CASAGGGTPGNYGYTF.